The 27 T cell receptor beta chains given below trace back to one sample, sequenced in a study of chemoradiotherapy in HPV16-positive cancers. Some clones are missing from TCRdb's copy, which holds only in-frame ones; the method was immunoSEQ multiplex PCR. The table lists roughly 9,300 clones, 60% to 75% of them singletons. This material was collected from a patient who underwent chemoradiotherapy. These receptors were obtained from a human donor with HPV-associated anogenital cancer.

There are a few counts of this clone. This chain uses TRBV11-2 with TRBJ2-3; the match to TRBD2 covers 9 bases. The CDR3 length is 17 residues. The germline gives CDR1 SGHAT, CDR2 FQNNGV. V dropped 0 bases and J dropped 4; count of bases not matched to a gene: 8. The CDR3 nucleotides read TGTGCCAGCAGCTTAGATCTACCAGCGGGGGGATCAGATACGCAGTATTTT. This gives the protein CASSLDLPAGGSDTQYF.

The genes are TRBV18 and TRBJ2-2; 7 bases are a match to TRBD1. The CDR3 loop spans 15 amino acids. Germline V gives CDR1 KGHSH, CDR2 LQKENI. With 4 bases clipped from V and 0 bases from J, the junction kept 2 bases outside the gene matches. This CDR3 reads CASSQQGANTGELFF. In DNA, the CDR3 is TGTGCCAGCTCACAGCAGGGGGCGAACACCGGGGAGCTGTTTTTT.

The genes are TRBV10-3 and TRBJ2-1; D might be TRBD2 (5 bases). The germline gives CDR1 ENHRY, CDR2 SYGVKD. Trimming cost V 2 bases and J 5 bases, with 16 bases left between them. The CDR3 covers 16 residues. CDR3 coding DNA: TGTGCCATCAGTGAGGCCCTGACTAAACTTAACAATGAGCAGTTCTTC. Protein sequence: CAISEALTKLNNEQFF.

The chain uses TRBV30 and TRBJ2-7, with D possibly TRBD1 on 6 matching bases. V was cut by 2 bases and J by 6 bases, with 11 bases left in between. The CDR3 runs 12 residues. The germline gives CDR1 GTSNPN, CDR2 SVGIG (reference sequence). The CDR3 region has the DNA TGTGCCTGGAGTCCAACAGGGATCGAGCAGTACTTC. Translating it yields CAWSPTGIEQYF.

The genes are TRBV6-1 and TRBJ1-3; D uncertain. In germline, CDR1 is MNHNS, CDR2 SASEGT. V was shortened by 2 bases and J by 0 bases, with 14 bases between the two germline ends. The CDR3 runs to 17 residues. CDR3 sequence reads: CASSERPNTSSGNTIYF. The CDR3 nucleotides read TGTGCCAGCAGTGAAAGACCGAATACGAGCTCTGGAAACACCATATATTTT.

The chain recombines TRBV7-9 with TRBJ2-7; 12 nucleotides match TRBD2. The germline gives CDR1 SEHNR, CDR2 FQNEAQ (reference sequence). V lost 3 bases to trimming and J lost 5 bases; unmatched junction nucleotides: 2. This CDR3 has 14 amino acids. The chain's CDR3 is CASSLGLAGDEQYF. As DNA, the CDR3 is TGTGCCAGCAGCTTGGGACTAGCGGGCGACGAGCAGTACTTC.

J is TRBJ2-7 and V is TRBV5-1; D is unclear. CDR1 is SGHRS and CDR2 is YFSETQ in the germline V gene. Trimming pared 0 bases from V and 3 bases from J, leaving 10 bases between. The CDR3 extends over 14 amino acids. The CDR3 sequence: CASSLAGIGYEQYF. The DNA of the CDR3 is TGCGCCAGCAGCTTGGCGGGCATTGGCTACGAGCAGTACTTC.

This chain connects TRBV5-1 to TRBJ2-7; D possibly matches TRBD1 or TRBD2 (5 bases each). Germline CDR1 reads SGHRS; CDR2 reads YFSETQ. Trimming took off 3 bases at V and 7 bases at J, with 17 bases between the two ends. This CDR3 is built from 14 residues. CDR3 bases: TGCGCCAGCAGCTCAGAGTACGGGGCGAGGGAGCAGTACTTC. Translation gives CASSSEYGAREQYF.

The rearrangement uses TRBV6-1 and TRBJ1-2, with 9 bases matching TRBD1. The CDR3 consists of 17 residues. V shed 2 bases and J 4 bases; nucleotides not matched to a gene: 11. The germline V gene encodes CDR1 MNHNS and CDR2 SASEGT. The DNA of the CDR3 is TGTGCCAGCAGTGAATCCTTGCCGGGACAGGGTCTCTATGGCTACACCTTC. Translated, it gives CASSESLPGQGLYGYTF.

The CDR3 is CASSQDSGALGGYTF. In DNA, the CDR3 is TGTGCCAGCAGCCAAGATAGCGGGGCACTCGGCGGCTACACCTTC. V is TRBV4-2 and J is TRBJ1-2, with TRBD1 as a possible D gene (5 bases). The CDR3 contains 15 residues. Trimming removed 0 bases from V and 8 bases from J, with 16 bases in between. Germline V lookup: CDR1 LGHNA, CDR2 YNFKEQ.

The chain is built from TRBV11-2 and TRBJ2-1; the match to TRBD2 covers 14 bases. J lost 7 bases, V lost 5 bases, and 13 bases had no gene match. The germline V gene has CDR1 SGHAT and CDR2 FQNNGV. This CDR3 contains 18 residues. The CDR3 loop is CASSRGLAGGRGGNEQFF. The CDR3 DNA is TGTGCCAGCAGCCGAGGACTAGCGGGGGGTCGTGGAGGAAATGAGCAGTTCTTC.

The chain recombines TRBV11-2 with TRBJ1-1; D call uncertain. Germline V gene sequence: CDR1 SGHAT, CDR2 FQNNGV. This CDR3 is 13 amino acids long. V lost 6 bases, J lost 1 base, and 9 bases lay in between. The CDR3 region is CASSPVWNTEAFF. CDR3 coding DNA: TGTGCCAGCAGTCCAGTATGGAACACTGAAGCTTTCTTT.

This sequence joins TRBV19 and TRBJ1-2, with TRBD1 matching over 8 bases. V shed 5 bases, J shed 4 bases, and the junction held 3 bases outside the gene matches. The CDR3 contains 13 residues. CDR1 and CDR2 (germline): LNHDA, SQIVND (reference sequence). CDR3 DNA sequence: TGTGCCAGTAGTGGACAGGGAGGCTATGGCTACACCTTC. It is translated as CASSGQGGYGYTF.

V is TRBV4-1 and J is TRBJ2-7, with D hard to call. The CDR3 length is 15 residues. Germline values: CDR1 MGHRA, CDR2 YSYEKL. V was cut by 0 bases and J by 3 bases, with 12 bases left in between. This CDR3 is CASSQDGRKFYEQYF. The CDR3 region has the DNA TGCGCCAGCAGCCAAGATGGACGGAAATTCTACGAGCAGTACTTC.

This clone is a singleton in its sample. V usage is TRBV27 and J usage is TRBJ1-2; D perhaps matches TRBD1 (5 bases). The CDR3 is made up of 14 amino acids. CDR1 MNHEY and CDR2 SMNVEV come from the germline V gene (reference sequence). The V and J ends lost 5 bases and 2 bases respectively, with 12 bases between them. The CDR3 DNA is TGTGCCAGCAGTCCCTTGGGGGAAAACTATGGCTACACCTTC. Amino acids: CASSPLGENYGYTF.

This clone was seen only a few times. The rearrangement uses TRBV7-9 and TRBJ2-5, with D possibly being TRBD2 (5 bases). The CDR3 spans 15 residues. Trimming removed 0 bases at V and 2 bases at J, with 10 bases between. Per germline, CDR1 SEHNR and CDR2 FQNEAQ (reference sequence). CDR3 nucleotide sequence: TGTGCCAGCAGCTTAGCGACTGGCGGGCAAGAGACCCAGTACTTC. Protein sequence: CASSLATGGQETQYF.

The chain is built from TRBV7-2 and TRBJ2-5, with 7 bases identical to TRBD2. This CDR3 is built from 16 residues. Unmatched junction bases numbered 8, after V lost 3 bases and J lost 1 base. CDR1 SGHTA and CDR2 FQGNSA come from the germline V gene. The CDR3 sequence: CASSLFGGTIQETQYF. CDR3 DNA sequence: TGTGCCAGCAGCTTGTTTGGCGGGACTATCCAAGAGACCCAGTACTTC.

This clone is judged medium-sized. CDR3 in amino acids: CASSLASLSGANVLTF. In DNA, the CDR3 is TGTGCCAGCAGCTTGGCCAGTCTCTCTGGGGCCAACGTCCTGACTTTC. The chain combines TRBV7-2 with TRBJ2-6, with no clear D. Germline V gene data show CDR1 as SGHTA and CDR2 as FQGNSA. This CDR3 spans 16 amino acids. Trimming removed 3 bases at V and 0 bases at J, with 9 bases between.

As concerns this clone: The junction differs from germline at one of its ends, possibly a read error. The chain links TRBV4-1 to TRBJ2-5, with D uncertain. From germline, CDR1 is MGHRA and CDR2 YSYEKL. The CDR3 runs to 14 residues. The CDR3 region is CASSQEGNQGTQYF. For the CDR3, the DNA is TGCGCCAGCAGCCAAGAAGGCAATCAAGGGACCCAGTACTTC.

V gene TRBV7-2 combines with J gene TRBJ1-2, with unresolved D. Per the germline V gene, CDR1 is SGHTA and CDR2 is FQGNSA. This CDR3 has 13 amino acids. V shed 4 bases and J shed 2 bases, with 8 bases lying between them. The CDR3 DNA reads as TGTGCCAGCAGCTCAGGACGAAACTATGGCTACACCTTC. Its translation is CASSSGRNYGYTF. Combining the CDR3 with reference TRBV7-2 and TRBJ1-2 gives the whole variable domain GAGVSQSPSNKVTEKGKDVELRCDPISGHTALYWYRQSLGQGLEFLIYFQGNSAPDKSGLPSDRFSAERTGGSVSTLTIQRTQQEDSAVYLCASSSGRNYGYTFGSGTRLTVV.

The chain carries TRBV30 and TRBJ1-1; unclear D gene. Looked up from germline, CDR1 is GTSNPN and CDR2 is SVGIG (reference sequence). The CDR3 totals 13 residues. Trimming removed 3 bases from V and 0 bases from J, with 8 bases in between. DNA of the CDR3: TGTGCCTGGAGCCAGATCTTGAACACTGAAGCTTTCTTT. It encodes CAWSQILNTEAFF.

V and J are TRBV4-1 and TRBJ2-1; no clear D. CDR1 MGHRA and CDR2 YSYEKL come from the germline V gene. V lost 0 bases and J lost 4, with 13 bases in between. The CDR3 runs 16 residues. In DNA, the CDR3 is TGCGCCAGCAGCCAAGACCGACGGAAACCGTACAATGAGCAGTTCTTC. Translated: CASSQDRRKPYNEQFF.

The chain has TRBV10-3 and TRBJ1-2; the D is unclear. Trimming cost V 6 bases and J 4 bases, with 12 bases left between them. CDR3 length: 13 residues. In germline, CDR1 is ENHRY, CDR2 SYGVKD. This CDR3 is CAISLQDSYGYTF. The CDR3 region has the DNA TGTGCCATCAGCCTGCAGGATAGCTATGGCTACACCTTC.

Of note for this clone: Other DNA sequences in the same sample also yield this CDR3. The chain has TRBV7-9 and TRBJ1-1; D not certain. Between the trimmed V and J ends, which lost 5 bases and 0 bases, there was a span of 7 bases. CDR1 and CDR2 from the germline V gene are SEHNR and FQNEAQ (reference sequence). The CDR3 consists of 13 residues. In DNA form, the CDR3 reads TGTGCCAGCAGCCTCGACATGAACACTGAAGCTTTCTTT. This translates into CASSLDMNTEAFF.

The chain carries TRBV7-9 and TRBJ1-1; 11 bases agree with TRBD1. Looked up from germline, CDR1 is SEHNR and CDR2 is FQNEAQ (reference sequence). Trimming removed 5 bases from V and 5 bases from J; junction bases left unmatched: 7. This CDR3 is 15 amino acids long. CDR3 sequence (DNA): TGTGCCAGCAGCCAACCGGGACAGGGGGTGACTGAAGCTTTCTTT. It encodes CASSQPGQGVTEAFF.

This chain connects TRBV5-6 to TRBJ1-2, with 9 bases fitting TRBD1. Germline V lookup: CDR1 SGHDT, CDR2 YYEEEE. The CDR3 runs 13 residues. The V and J ends lost 4 bases and 6 bases, in that order; junction bases with no gene match: 4. The CDR3 DNA sequence: TGTGCCAGCAGCGATACAGGGGGCAATGGCTACACCTTC. Encoded protein: CASSDTGGNGYTF.

V gene TRBV5-4 combines with J gene TRBJ1-2, with TRBD1 matching over 8 bases. Trimming cost V 1 base and J 1 base; bases outside gene matches: 6. Per the germline V gene, CDR1 is SGHNT and CDR2 is YYREEE (reference sequence). This CDR3 contains 16 residues. The CDR3 DNA reads TGTGCCAGCAGCTTGACGGGACAGGCCAATAACTATGGCTACACCTTC. Translated, it gives CASSLTGQANNYGYTF. Full variable domain (missing parts from reference TRBV5-4 and TRBJ1-2): ETGVTQSPTHLIKTRGQQVTLRCSSQSGHNTVSWYQQALGQGPQFIFQYYREEENGRGNFPPRFSGLQFPNYSSELNVNALELDDSALYLCASSLTGQANNYGYTFGSGTRLTVV.